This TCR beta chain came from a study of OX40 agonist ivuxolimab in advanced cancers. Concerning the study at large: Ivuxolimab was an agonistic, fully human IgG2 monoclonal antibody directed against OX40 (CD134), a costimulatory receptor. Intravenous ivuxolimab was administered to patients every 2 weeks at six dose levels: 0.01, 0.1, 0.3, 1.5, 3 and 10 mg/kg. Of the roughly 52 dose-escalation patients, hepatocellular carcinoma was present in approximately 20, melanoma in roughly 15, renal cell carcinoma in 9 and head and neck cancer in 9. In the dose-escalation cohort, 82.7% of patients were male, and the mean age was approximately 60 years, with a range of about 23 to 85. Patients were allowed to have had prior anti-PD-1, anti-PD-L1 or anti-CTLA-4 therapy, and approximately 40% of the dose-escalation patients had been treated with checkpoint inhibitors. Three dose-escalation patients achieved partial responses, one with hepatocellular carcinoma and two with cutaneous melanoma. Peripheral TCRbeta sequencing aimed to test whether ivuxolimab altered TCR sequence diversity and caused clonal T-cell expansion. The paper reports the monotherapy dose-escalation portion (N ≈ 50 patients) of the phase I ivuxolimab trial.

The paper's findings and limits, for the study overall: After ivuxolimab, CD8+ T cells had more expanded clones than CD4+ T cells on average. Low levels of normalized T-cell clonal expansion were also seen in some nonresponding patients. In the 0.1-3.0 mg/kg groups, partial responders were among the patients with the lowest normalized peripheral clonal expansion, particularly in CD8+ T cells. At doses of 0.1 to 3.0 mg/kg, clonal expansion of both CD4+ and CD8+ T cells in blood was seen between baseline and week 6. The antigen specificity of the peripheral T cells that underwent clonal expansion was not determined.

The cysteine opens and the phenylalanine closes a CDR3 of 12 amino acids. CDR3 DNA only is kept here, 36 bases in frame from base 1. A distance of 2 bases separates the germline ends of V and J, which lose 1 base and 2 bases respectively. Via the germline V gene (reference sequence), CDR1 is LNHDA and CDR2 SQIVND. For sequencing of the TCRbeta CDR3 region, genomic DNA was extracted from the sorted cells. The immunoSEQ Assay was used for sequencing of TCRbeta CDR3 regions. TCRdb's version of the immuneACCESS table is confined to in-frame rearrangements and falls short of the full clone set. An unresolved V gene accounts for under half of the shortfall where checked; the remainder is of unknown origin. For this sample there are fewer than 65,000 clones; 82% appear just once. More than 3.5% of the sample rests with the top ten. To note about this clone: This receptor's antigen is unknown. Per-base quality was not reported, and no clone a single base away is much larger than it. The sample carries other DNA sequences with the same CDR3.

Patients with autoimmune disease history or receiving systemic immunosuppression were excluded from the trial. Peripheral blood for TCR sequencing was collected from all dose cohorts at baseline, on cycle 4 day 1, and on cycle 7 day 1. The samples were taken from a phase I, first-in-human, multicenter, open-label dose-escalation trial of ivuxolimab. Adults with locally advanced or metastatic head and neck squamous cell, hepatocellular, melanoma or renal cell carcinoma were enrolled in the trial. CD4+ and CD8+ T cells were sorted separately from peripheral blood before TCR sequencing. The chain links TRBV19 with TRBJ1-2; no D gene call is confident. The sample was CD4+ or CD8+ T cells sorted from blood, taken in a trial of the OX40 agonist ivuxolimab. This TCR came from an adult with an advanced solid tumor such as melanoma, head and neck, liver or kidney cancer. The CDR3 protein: CASSIANYGYTF. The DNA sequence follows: TGTGCCAGTAGTATAGCAAACTATGGCTACACCTTC. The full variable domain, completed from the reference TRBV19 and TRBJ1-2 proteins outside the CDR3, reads DGGITQSPKYLFRKEGQNVTLSCEQNLNHDAMYWYRQDPGQGLRLIYYSQIVNDFQKGDIAEGYSVSREKKESFPLTVTSAQKNPTAFYLCASSIANYGYTFGSGTRLTVV.